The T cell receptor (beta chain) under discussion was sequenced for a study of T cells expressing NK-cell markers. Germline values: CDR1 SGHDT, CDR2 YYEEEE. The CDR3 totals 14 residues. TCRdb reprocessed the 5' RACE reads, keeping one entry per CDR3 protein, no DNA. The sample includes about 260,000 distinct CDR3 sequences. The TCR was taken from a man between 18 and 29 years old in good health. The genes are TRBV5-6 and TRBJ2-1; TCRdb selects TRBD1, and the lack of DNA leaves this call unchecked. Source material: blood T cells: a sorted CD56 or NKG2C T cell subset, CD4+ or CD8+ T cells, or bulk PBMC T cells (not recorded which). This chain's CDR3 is CASSFGTGVREQFF.